A selection of T cell receptor beta chains follows, all from one sample in a study of T cells of healthy individuals. TCRdb reprocessed the 5' RACE reads via MiXCR and lists one record per CDR3 protein. The sample consists of about 53,000 distinct CDR3 sequences, 14% to 15% of them appearing once. The receptors here all came from a human donor in good health. CDR3s include the opening cysteine and the closing phenylalanine or tryptophan. A D gene is named only where the DNA matches it firmly. A clone size is listed for some rows: how often the clone was seen (once, few, many), or a class if it is expanded.

j_gene,d_gene,abundance,v_gene,CDR3nt,CDR3aa
TRBJ2-3,.,.,TRBV5-5,TGTGCCAGCAGCACTAGCACAGATACGCAGTATTTT,CASSTSTDTQYF
TRBJ2-2,.,.,TRBV7-2,TGTGCCAGCAGCTTAACGGCGAACACCGGGGAGCTGTTTTTT,CASSLTANTGELFF
TRBJ1-6,.,many,TRBV3-1,TGTGCCAGCAGCCATGGGGGGGGCCGATTTAATTCACCCCTCCACTTT,CASSHGGGRFNSPLHF
TRBJ2-3,.,.,TRBV27,TGTGCCAGCAGTTTTCTAGCGGAGGGGGAGACAGATACGCAGTATTTT,CASSFLAEGETDTQYF
TRBJ2-7,.,.,TRBV4-1,TGCGCCAGCAGCCAATTTTCCAGCGGAAGCTCCTACGAGCAGTACTTC,CASSQFSSGSSYEQYF
TRBJ2-5,.,.,TRBV30,TGTGCCTGGACAGAGGGCAGGGCTGTTGGAGAGACCCAGTACTTC,CAWTEGRAVGETQYF
TRBJ2-5,.,many,TRBV20-1,TGCAGTGCTAGAGACGGCACGGGACTCCAAGAGACCCAGTACTTC,CSARDGTGLQETQYF
TRBJ2-2,.,many,TRBV29-1,TGCAGCGTGGGTATCCCGAACACCGGGGAGCTGTTTTTT,CSVGIPNTGELFF
TRBJ2-2,.,.,TRBV29-1,TGCAGCGTTAGTAGGGGTGGCACCGGGGAGCTGTTTTTT,CSVSRGGTGELFF
TRBJ1-2,.,.,TRBV7-9,TGTGCCAGCAGCCGGGGCAGGGACGATGGCTACACCTTC,CASSRGRDDGYTF
TRBJ2-6,TRBD2,.,TRBV4-3,TGCGCCAGCAGCCAAGATGCGTGGGGGGGTACTGGGGCCAACGTCCCGACTTTC,CASSQDAWGGTGANVPTF
TRBJ2-5,.,few,TRBV2,TGTGCCAGCAGTGAAGCGGGGGACTCCCAAGAGACCCAGTACTTC,CASSEAGDSQETQYF
TRBJ1-6,TRBD1,medium-sized,TRBV7-9,TGTGCCAGCAGCTCCGGAGGGGGCAGCTCCTATAATTCACCCCTCCACTTT,CASSSGGGSSYNSPLHF
TRBJ2-2,.,many,TRBV30,TGTGCCTGGAGTTCATCGGGGTCGGGCACCGGGGAGCTGTTTTTT,CAWSSSGSGTGELFF
TRBJ2-4,TRBD2,many,TRBV20-1,TGCAGTGCTAGAGGCGGGGGAAGAAACATTCAGTACTTC,CSARGGGRNIQYF
TRBJ2-1,.,many,TRBV20-1,TGCAGTGCTAGAATCAGGCACGACGGTGAGCAGTTCTTC,CSARIRHDGEQFF
TRBJ2-2,.,many,TRBV6-5,TGTGCCAGCAGTCGCCAACAGGGTCTCACCGGGGAGCTGTTTTTT,CASSRQQGLTGELFF
TRBJ2-3,TRBD2,many,TRBV12-5,TGTGCTAGTGGTTTCCATCTCAGCGGGAGAACAGATACGCAGTATTTT,CASGFHLSGRTDTQYF
TRBJ1-3,TRBD1,many,TRBV5-4,TGTGCCAGCAGCTCAACAGGGGCTGGAAACACCATATATTTT,CASSSTGAGNTIYF
TRBJ2-7,.,many,TRBV5-4,TGTGCCAGCAGCTCTCAGCAGGGGAGGTACGAGCAGTACTTC,CASSSQQGRYEQYF
TRBJ1-2,.,many,TRBV12-3/TRBV12-4,TGTGCCAGCAGAGACACAGGTTACTATGGCTACACCTTC,CASRDTGYYGYTF
TRBJ2-7,.,few,TRBV25-1,TGTGCCAGCAGTGGCCCCGGGGGATCCCCGTACTTC,CASSGPGGSPYF
TRBJ2-6,.,few,TRBV6-6,TGTGCCAGCAGTTACATCTCTGGGGCCAACGTCCTGACTTTC,CASSYISGANVLTF
TRBJ2-1,.,many,TRBV18,TGTGCCAGCTCACCAAGAGCCGCAAAGAACTACAATGAGCAGTTCTTC,CASSPRAAKNYNEQFF
TRBJ1-5,.,many,TRBV20-1,TGCAGTGCTAGGGGGCCGGGCACCCTCAATCAGCCCCAGCATTTT,CSARGPGTLNQPQHF
TRBJ1-1,.,few,TRBV7-2,TGTGCCAGCAGCACTAGTAGGTACACTGAAGCTTTCTTT,CASSTSRYTEAFF
TRBJ1-2,.,few,TRBV5-6,TGTGCCAGCAGCCCCGGGACTGCCTGGGGTGGCTACACCTTC,CASSPGTAWGGYTF
TRBJ2-5,TRBD2,many,TRBV24-1,TGTGCCACCAGCTCTACTAGCGGTGCGGGGACCCAGTACTTC,CATSSTSGAGTQYF
TRBJ1-3,TRBD1,few,TRBV20-1,TGCAGTGCTTACCGGGACAGGGGAGGAGACACCATATATTTT,CSAYRDRGGDTIYF
TRBJ2-1,TRBD2,many,TRBV6-6,TGTGCCAGCAGTTACGGCGGGGGGGCCGCTGAGCAGTTCTTC,CASSYGGGAAEQFF
TRBJ2-5,TRBD2,.,TRBV29-1,TGCAGCGTTGGTTTTGGCGGGGGGGTCGGAGAGACCCAGTACTTC,CSVGFGGGVGETQYF
TRBJ1-3,.,.,TRBV5-5,TGTGCCAGCAGCCGAGCCCGGTCCTCTGGAGACACCATATATTTT,CASSRARSSGDTIYF
TRBJ2-5,.,.,TRBV25-1,TGTGCCAGCAGTGAAGAGACCCAGTACTTC,CASSEETQYF
TRBJ2-2,.,few,TRBV7-9,TGTGCCAGCAGCCCAGATGGGGGAAGACTCGCCGGGGAGCTGTTTTTT,CASSPDGGRLAGELFF
TRBJ1-2,TRBD1,once,TRBV20-1,TGCAGTGCTCGGGACAGCCAAACCTATGGCTACACCTTC,CSARDSQTYGYTF
TRBJ1-2,.,many,TRBV20-1,TGCAGTGCTAGTCCCAACTATGGCTACACCTTC,CSASPNYGYTF
TRBJ2-7,.,many,TRBV6-2/TRBV6-3,TGTGCCAGCAGTAAACAGGGAAGCGAGCAGTACTTC,CASSKQGSEQYF
TRBJ1-5,.,many,TRBV10-3,TGTGCCACCGGGACCTCAAATCAGCCCCAGCATTTT,CATGTSNQPQHF
TRBJ1-4,.,many,TRBV20-1,TGCAGTGCCATCCCCTTTGAGGGGCAGGGTGAAAAACTGTTTTTT,CSAIPFEGQGEKLFF
TRBJ2-3,.,.,TRBV27,TGTGCCAGTAGTGGGCCCCCGGATACGCAGTATTTT,CASSGPPDTQYF